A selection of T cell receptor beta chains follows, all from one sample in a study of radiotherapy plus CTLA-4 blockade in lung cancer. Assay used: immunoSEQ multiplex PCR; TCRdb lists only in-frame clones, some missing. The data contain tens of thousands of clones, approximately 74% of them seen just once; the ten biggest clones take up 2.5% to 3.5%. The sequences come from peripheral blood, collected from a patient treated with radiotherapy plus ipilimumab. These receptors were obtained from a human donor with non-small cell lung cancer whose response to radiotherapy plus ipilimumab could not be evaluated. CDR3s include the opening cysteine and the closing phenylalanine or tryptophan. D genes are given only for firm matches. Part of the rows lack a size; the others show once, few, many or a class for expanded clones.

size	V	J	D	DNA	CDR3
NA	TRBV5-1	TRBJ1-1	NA	TGCGCCAGCAGCTTGCGGGGTTTAGGCACTGAAGCTTTCTTT	CASSLRGLGTEAFF
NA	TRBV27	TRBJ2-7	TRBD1	TGTGCCAGCAGTTTAGACAGGGGAGCCGAGCAGTACTTC	CASSLDRGAEQYF
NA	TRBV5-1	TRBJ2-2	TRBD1	TGCGCCAGCAGCTTGGGGGGACAGGGGATCACCGGGGAGCTGTTTTTT	CASSLGGQGITGELFF
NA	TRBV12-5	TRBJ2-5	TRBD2	TGTGCTAGTGGTTTGGATAGCGGGAGGGCAACAGGGACCCAGTACTTC	CASGLDSGRATGTQYF
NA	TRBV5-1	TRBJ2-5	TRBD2	TGCGCCAGCAGCTCCATACGCGGGAGGCCCCAAGAGACCCAGTACTTC	CASSSIRGRPQETQYF
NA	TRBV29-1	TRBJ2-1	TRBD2	TGCAGCGCTGAACTAGCGGGAGTACCCAATGAGCAGTTCTTC	CSAELAGVPNEQFF
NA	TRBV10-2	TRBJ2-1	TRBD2	TGCGCCAGCAGTGTGACTAGCGGGAGCTCCTACAATGAGCAGTTCTTC	CASSVTSGSSYNEQFF
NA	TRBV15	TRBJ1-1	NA	TGTGCCACCAGCAGAGATCTAAGGAACACTGAAGCTTTCTTT	CATSRDLRNTEAFF
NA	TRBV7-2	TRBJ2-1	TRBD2	TGTGCCAGCAGCTTAAGTTCAGCGGGAGGGGGCGGGGAGCAGTTCTTC	CASSLSSAGGGGEQFF
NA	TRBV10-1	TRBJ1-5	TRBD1	TGCGCCAGCAGTGAGTCTAGGAGACAGGGATGTCAGCCCCAGCATTTT	CASSESRRQGCQPQHF
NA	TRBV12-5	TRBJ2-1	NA	TGTGCTAGTGGTTTGAGTAGCGGAGGGGCCTACAATGAGCAGTTCTTC	CASGLSSGGAYNEQFF
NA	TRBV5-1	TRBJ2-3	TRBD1	TGCGCCAGCAGCCCGCGGGACAGGGGAACAGATACGCAGTATTTT	CASSPRDRGTDTQYF
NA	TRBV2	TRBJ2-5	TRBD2	TGTGCCAGCAGTGAAGCAGGGCTAGCGGTGGGGTACTTC	CASSEAGLAVGYF
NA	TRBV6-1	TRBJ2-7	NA	TGTGCCAGCAGTGAAAGTTGGGGGCGCGGATACGAGCAGTACTTC	CASSESWGRGYEQYF
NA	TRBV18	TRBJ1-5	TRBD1	TGTGCCAGCTCAGCGACAGGGAGTCAGCCCCAGCATTTT	CASSATGSQPQHF
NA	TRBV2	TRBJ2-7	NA	TGTGCCAGCAGTGAAGAGGATGGCGGGTTGGTCGACGAGCAGTACTTC	CASSEEDGGLVDEQYF
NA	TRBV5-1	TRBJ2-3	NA	TGCGCCAGCAGCTTTGGCGGGGCTAGCACAGATACGCAGTATTTT	CASSFGGASTDTQYF
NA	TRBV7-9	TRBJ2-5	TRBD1	TGTGCCAGCAGCCCAACGTGGGACAGGGGTGAGACCCAGTACTTC	CASSPTWDRGETQYF
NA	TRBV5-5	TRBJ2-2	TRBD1	TGTGCCAGCAGGGTGACAGGGACGAACACCGGGGAGCTGTTTTTT	CASRVTGTNTGELFF
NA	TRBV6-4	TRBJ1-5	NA	TGTGCCAGCAGCGGCGTAACCGGGGGGCCCCAGCATTTT	CASSGVTGGPQHF
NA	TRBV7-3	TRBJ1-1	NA	TGTGCCAGCAGATTGAACAGGGACACTGAAGCTTTCTTT	CASRLNRDTEAFF
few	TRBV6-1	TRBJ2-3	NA	TGTGCCAGTACCTACGGAGATACGCAGTATTTT	CASTYGDTQYF